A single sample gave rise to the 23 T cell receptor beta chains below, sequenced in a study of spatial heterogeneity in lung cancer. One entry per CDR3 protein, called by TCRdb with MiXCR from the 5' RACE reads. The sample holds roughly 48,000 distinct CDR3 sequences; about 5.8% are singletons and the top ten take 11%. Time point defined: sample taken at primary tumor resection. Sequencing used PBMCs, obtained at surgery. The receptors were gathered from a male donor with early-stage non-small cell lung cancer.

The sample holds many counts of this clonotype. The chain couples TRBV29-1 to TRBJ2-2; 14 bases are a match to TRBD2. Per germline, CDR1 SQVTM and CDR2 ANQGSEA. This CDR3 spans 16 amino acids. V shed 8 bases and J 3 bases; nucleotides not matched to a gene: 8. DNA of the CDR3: TGCAGCACCACCCTGACTAGCGGGAGGGACACCGGGGAGCTGTTTTTT. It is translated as CSTTLTSGRDTGELFF.

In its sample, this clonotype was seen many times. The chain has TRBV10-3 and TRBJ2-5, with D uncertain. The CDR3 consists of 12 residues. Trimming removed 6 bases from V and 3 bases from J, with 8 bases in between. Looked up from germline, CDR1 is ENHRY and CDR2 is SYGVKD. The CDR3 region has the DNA TGTGCCATCAGGGGAAGAGAAGAGACCCAGTACTTC. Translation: CAIRGREETQYF.

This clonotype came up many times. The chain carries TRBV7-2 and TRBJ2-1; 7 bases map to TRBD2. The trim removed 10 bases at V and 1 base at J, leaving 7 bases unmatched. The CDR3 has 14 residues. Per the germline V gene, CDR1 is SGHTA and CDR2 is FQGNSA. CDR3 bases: TGTGCCACCTCTGGGGGGGTTTCCTACAATGAGCAGTTCTTC. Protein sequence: CATSGGVSYNEQFF.

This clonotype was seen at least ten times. This chain's CDR3 is CSVNRGETQYF. In DNA, the CDR3 is TGCAGCGTGAACAGGGGAGAGACCCAGTACTTC. The chain has TRBV29-1 and TRBJ2-5; 7 nucleotides align to TRBD1. With V trimmed by 6 bases and J by 4 bases, 2 bases remained unmatched. Germline V lookup: CDR1 SQVTM, CDR2 ANQGSEA. The length of the CDR3 is 11 residues.

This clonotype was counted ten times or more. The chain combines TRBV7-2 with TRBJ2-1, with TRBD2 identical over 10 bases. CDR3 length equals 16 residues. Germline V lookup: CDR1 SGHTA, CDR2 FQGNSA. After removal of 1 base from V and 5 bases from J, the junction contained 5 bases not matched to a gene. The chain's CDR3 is CASSLETSGYNNEQFF. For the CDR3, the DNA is TGTGCCAGCAGCTTAGAGACTAGCGGGTATAACAATGAGCAGTTCTTC.

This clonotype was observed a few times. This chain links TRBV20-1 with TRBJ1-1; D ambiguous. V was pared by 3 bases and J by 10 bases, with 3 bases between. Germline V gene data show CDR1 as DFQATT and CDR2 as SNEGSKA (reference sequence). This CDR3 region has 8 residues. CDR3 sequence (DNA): TGCAGTGCTAGGCTAGCTTTCTTT. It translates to CSARLAFF.

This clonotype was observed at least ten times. In DNA form, the CDR3 reads TGTGCCAGCAGCGTCACAACAGATACGCAGTATTTT. It is translated as CASSVTTDTQYF. This chain links TRBV7-2 with TRBJ2-3; D not resolved. This CDR3 is 12 amino acids long. V was trimmed by 5 bases and J by 3 bases, leaving 6 bases between them. The V gene's germline CDR1 is SGHTA and CDR2 FQGNSA.

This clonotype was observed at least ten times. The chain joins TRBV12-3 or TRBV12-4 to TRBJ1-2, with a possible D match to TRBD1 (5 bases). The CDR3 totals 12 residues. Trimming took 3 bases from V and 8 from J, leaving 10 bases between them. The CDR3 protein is CASSFWGSGYTF. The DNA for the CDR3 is TGTGCCAGCAGTTTTTGGGGCTCAGGCTACACCTTC.

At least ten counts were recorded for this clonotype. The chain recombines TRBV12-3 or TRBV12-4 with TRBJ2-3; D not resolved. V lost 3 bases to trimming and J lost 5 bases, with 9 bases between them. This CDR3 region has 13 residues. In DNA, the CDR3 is TGTGCCAGCAGTTTCCCCGACCGAGATACGCAGTATTTT. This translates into CASSFPDRDTQYF.

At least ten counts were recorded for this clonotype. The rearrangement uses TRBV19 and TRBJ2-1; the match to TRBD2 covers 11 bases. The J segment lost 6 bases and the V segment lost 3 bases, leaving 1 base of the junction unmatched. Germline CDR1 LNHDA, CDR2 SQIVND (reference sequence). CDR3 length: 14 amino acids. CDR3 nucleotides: TGTGCCAGTAGTATCCTAGCGGGAGGCAATGAGCAGTTCTTC. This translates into CASSILAGGNEQFF.

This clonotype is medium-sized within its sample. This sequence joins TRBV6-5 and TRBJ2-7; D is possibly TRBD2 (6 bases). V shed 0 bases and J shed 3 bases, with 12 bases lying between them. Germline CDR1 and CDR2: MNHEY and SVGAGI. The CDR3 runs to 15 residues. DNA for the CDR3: TGTGCCAGCAGTTACTCTAGCTACGGGAGCTACGAGCAGTACTTC. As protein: CASSYSSYGSYEQYF.

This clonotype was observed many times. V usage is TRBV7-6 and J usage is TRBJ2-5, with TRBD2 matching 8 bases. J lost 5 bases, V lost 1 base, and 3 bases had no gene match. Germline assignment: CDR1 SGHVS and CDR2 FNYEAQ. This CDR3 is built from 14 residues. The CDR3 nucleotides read TGTGCCAGCAGCTTAGTCGGGACTAGTGAGACCCAGTACTTC. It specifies CASSLVGTSETQYF.

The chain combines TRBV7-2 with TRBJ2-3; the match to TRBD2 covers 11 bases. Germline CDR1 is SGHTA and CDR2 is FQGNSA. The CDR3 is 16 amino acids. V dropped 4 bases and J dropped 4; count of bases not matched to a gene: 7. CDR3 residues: CASSSRLAGFADTQYF. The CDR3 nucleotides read TGTGCCAGCAGCTCAAGACTAGCGGGATTCGCAGATACGCAGTATTTT. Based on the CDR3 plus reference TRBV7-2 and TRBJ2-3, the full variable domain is GAGVSQSPSNKVTEKGKDVELRCDPISGHTALYWYRQSLGQGLEFLIYFQGNSAPDKSGLPSDRFSAERTGGSVSTLTIQRTQQEDSAVYLCASSSRLAGFADTQYFGPGTRLTVL.

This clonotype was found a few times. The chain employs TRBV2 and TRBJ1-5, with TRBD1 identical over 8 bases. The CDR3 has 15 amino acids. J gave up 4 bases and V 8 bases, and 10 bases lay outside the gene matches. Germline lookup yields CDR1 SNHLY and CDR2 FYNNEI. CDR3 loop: CASGLGDRRNQPQHF. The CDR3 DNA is TGTGCCAGCGGTCTTGGGGACAGGAGAAATCAGCCCCAGCATTTT.

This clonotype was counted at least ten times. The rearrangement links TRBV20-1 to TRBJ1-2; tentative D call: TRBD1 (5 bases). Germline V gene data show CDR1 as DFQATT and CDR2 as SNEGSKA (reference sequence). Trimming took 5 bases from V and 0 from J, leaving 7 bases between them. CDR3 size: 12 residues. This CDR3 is CSAQGANYGYTF. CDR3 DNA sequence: TGCAGTGCTCAAGGGGCTAACTATGGCTACACCTTC.

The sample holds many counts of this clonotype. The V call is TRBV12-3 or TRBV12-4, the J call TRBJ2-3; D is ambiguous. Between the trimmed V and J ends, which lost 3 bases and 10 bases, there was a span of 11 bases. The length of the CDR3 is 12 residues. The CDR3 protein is CASSFGYHAQYF. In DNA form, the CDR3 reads TGTGCCAGCAGTTTCGGGTACCATGCGCAGTATTTT.

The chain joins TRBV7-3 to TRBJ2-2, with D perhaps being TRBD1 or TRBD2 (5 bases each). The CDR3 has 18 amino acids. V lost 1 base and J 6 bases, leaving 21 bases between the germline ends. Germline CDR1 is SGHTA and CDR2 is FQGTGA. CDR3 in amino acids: CASSLKPAWGTGSGELFF. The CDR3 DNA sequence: TGTGCCAGCAGCTTAAAACCCGCCTGGGGGACGGGTTCCGGGGAGCTGTTTTTT. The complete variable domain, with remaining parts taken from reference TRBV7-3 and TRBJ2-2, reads GAGVSQTPSNKVTEKGKYVELRCDPISGHTALYWYRQSLGQGPEFLIYFQGTGAADDSGLPNDRFFAVRPEGSVSTLKIQRTERGDSAVYLCASSLKPAWGTGSGELFFGEGSRLTVL.

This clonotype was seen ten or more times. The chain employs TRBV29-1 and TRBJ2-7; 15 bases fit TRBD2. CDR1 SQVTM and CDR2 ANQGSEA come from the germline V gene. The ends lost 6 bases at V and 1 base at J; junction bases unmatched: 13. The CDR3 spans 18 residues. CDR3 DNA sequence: TGCAGCGTCCGAGGACTAGCGGGAGGGTCGGCCAGTTCCTACGAGCAGTACTTC. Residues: CSVRGLAGGSASSYEQYF.

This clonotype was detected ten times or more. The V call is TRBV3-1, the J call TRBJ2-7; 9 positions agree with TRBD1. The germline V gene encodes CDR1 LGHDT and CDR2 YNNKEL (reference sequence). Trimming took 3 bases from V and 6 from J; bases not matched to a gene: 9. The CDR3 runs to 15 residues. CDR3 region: CASSQRQGTGSEQYF. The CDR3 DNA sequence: TGTGCCAGCAGCCAGCGACAGGGGACAGGGTCCGAGCAGTACTTC.

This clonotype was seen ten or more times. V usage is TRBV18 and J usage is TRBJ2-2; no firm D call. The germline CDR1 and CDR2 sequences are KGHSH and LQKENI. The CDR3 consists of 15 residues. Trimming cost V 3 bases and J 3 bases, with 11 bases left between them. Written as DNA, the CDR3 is TGTGCCAGCTCACCCCGAGTAAAGGACACCGGGGAGCTGTTTTTT. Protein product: CASSPRVKDTGELFF.

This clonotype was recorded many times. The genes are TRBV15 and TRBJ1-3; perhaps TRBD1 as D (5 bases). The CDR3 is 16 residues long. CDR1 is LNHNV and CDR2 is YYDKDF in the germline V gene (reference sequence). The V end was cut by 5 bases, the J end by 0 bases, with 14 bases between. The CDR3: CATSPRGSLSGNTIYF. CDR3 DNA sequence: TGTGCCACCAGCCCCCGGGGGAGTCTCTCTGGAAACACCATATATTTT.

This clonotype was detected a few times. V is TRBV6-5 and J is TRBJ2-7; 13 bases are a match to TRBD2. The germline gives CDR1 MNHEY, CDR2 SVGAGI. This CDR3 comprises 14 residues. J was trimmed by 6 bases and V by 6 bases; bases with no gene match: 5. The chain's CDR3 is CASRRTSGRSEQYF. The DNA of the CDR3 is TGTGCCAGCAGACGGACTAGCGGGAGATCCGAGCAGTACTTC.

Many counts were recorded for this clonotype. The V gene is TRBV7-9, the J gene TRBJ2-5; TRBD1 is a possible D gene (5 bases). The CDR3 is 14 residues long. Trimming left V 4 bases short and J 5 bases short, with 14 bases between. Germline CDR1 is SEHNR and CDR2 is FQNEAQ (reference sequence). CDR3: CASSYLGPGETQYF. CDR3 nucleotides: TGTGCCAGCAGCTACTTGGGGCCCGGGGAGACCCAGTACTTC.